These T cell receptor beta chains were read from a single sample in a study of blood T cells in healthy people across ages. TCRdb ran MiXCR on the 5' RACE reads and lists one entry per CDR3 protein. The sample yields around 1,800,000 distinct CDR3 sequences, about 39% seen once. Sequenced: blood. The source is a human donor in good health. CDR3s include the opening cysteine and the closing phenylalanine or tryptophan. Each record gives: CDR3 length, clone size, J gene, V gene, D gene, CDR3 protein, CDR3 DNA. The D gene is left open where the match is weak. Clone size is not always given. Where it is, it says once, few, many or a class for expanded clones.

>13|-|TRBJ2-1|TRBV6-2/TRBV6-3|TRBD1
CASSYWTGDEQFF
TGTGCCAGCAGTTACTGGACAGGGGATGAGCAGTTCTTC
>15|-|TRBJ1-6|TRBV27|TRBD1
CASSVRTGSNSPLHF
TGTGCCAGCAGTGTCCGGACAGGGAGTAATTCACCCCTCCACTTT
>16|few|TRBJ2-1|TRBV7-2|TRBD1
CASRKIGQAPYNEQFF
TGTGCCAGCAGGAAAATTGGACAGGCCCCTTACAATGAGCAGTTCTTC
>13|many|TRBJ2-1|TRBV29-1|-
CSVGKGTGNEQFF
TGCAGCGTCGGGAAGGGGACGGGCAATGAGCAGTTCTTC
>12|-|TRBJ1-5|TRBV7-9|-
CASSLFSQPQHF
TGTGCCAGCAGCTTATTCAGTCAGCCCCAGCATTTT
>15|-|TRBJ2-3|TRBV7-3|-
CASSLTSLYTDTQYF
TGTGCCAGCAGCTTAACTAGCCTTTACACAGATACGCAGTATTTT
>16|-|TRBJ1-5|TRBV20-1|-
CSARVPGLYSNQPQHF
TGCAGTGCTAGAGTCCCCGGACTTTATAGCAATCAGCCCCAGCATTTT
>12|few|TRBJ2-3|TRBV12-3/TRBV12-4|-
CASSLISNTQYF
TGTGCCAGCAGTTTGATCAGCAATACGCAGTATTTT
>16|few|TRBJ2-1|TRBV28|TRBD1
CASSTTGTEPPNEQFF
TGTGCCAGCAGTACGACAGGGACCGAGCCCCCCAATGAGCAGTTCTTC
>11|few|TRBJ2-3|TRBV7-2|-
CASSKGYTQYF
TGTGCCAGCAGCAAGGGGTATACGCAGTATTTT
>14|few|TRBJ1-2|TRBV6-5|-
CASSPTLSNYGYTF
TGTGCCAGCAGCCCAACCCTTTCTAACTATGGCTACACCTTC
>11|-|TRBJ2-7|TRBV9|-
CASSVNHEQYF
TGTGCCAGCAGCGTAAACCACGAGCAGTACTTC
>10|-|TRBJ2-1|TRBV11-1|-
CASSTDEQFF
TGTGCCAGCAGCACGGATGAGCAGTTCTTC
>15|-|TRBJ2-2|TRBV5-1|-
CASSLSRQGGGELFF
TGCGCCAGCAGCTTGTCCCGGCAGGGTGGCGGGGAGCTGTTTTTT
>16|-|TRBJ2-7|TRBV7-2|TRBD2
CASSSQTSGVSYEQYF
TGTGCCAGCAGCTCCCAGACTAGCGGGGTCTCCTACGAGCAGTACTTC
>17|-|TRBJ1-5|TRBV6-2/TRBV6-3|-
CASSYWQTDWGNQPQHF
TGTGCCAGCAGTTACTGGCAGACGGATTGGGGCAATCAGCCCCAGCATTTT
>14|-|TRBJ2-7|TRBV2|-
CASKDWTTYNEQYF
TGTGCCAGCAAGGACTGGACCACCTACAATGAGCAGTACTTC
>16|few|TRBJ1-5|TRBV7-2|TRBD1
CASSLLDRGISQPQHF
TGTGCCAGCAGCTTACTCGACAGGGGTATCAGTCAGCCCCAGCATTTT
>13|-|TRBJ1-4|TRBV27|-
CASSLTRGEKLFF
TGTGCCAGCAGTCTGACCCGAGGGGAAAAACTGTTTTTT
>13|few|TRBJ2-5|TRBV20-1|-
CSALATQQETQYF
TGCAGTGCGTTAGCCACCCAACAAGAGACCCAGTACTTC
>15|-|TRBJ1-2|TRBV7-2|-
CASSYQGGEGYGYTF
TGTGCCAGCAGCTATCAGGGAGGTGAAGGCTATGGCTACACCTTC
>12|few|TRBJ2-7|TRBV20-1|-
CSASSLGYEQYF
TGCAGTGCTAGTTCCCTAGGTTACGAGCAGTACTTC
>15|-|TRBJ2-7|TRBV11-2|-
CASSFFAAGRYEQYF
TGTGCCAGCAGCTTTTTTGCGGCAGGTAGATACGAGCAGTACTTC
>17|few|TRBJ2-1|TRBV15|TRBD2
CATSRNRLAGGLDEQFF
TGTGCCACCAGCAGAAATCGACTAGCGGGGGGGCTTGATGAGCAGTTCTTC
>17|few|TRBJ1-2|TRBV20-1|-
CSARAFDRNGGIGGYTF
TGCAGTGCTAGGGCCTTCGATAGGAACGGGGGGATAGGTGGCTACACCTTC
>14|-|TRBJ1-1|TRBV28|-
CASTLISRQTEAFF
TGTGCCAGCACCCTTATATCCCGGCAAACTGAAGCTTTCTTT
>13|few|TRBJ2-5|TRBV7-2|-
CASSSRWGETQYF
TGTGCCAGCAGCTCCCGGTGGGGGGAGACCCAGTACTTC
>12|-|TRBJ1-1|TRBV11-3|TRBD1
CASRGQGSEAFF
TGTGCCAGCAGAGGACAGGGCTCTGAAGCTTTCTTT
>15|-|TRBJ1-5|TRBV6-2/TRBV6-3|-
CASTYGGGSNQPQRF
TGTGCCAGCACCTATGGAGGAGGGTCCAATCAGCCCCAGCGTTTT
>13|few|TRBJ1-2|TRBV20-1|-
CSARDGRDYGYTF
TGCAGTGCTAGAGATGGGCGGGATTATGGCTACACCTTC
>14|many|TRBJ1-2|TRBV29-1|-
CSVSNINQAYGYTF
TGCAGCGTTTCCAACATTAATCAGGCCTATGGCTACACCTTC
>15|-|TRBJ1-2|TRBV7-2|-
CASSSLLNREGGYTF
TGTGCCAGCAGCTCCCTCCTAAACAGGGAAGGCGGCTACACCTTC
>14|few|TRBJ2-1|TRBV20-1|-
CSAYAPSSYNEQFF
TGCAGTGCCTACGCCCCGAGCTCCTACAATGAGCAGTTCTTC
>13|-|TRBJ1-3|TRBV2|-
CASREGGLDTIYF
TGTGCCAGCCGGGAAGGGGGTTTGGACACCATATATTTT
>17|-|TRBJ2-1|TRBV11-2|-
CASSLDLSGDSYNEQFF
TGTGCCAGCAGCTTAGATTTGAGCGGAGACTCCTACAATGAGCAGTTCTTC
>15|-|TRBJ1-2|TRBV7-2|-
CASSQTSRVSYGYTF
TGTGCCAGCAGCCAAACCAGCAGGGTTTCCTATGGCTACACCTTC
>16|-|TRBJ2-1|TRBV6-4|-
CASSDPWGASYNEQFF
TGTGCCAGCAGTGACCCCTGGGGGGCCTCCTACAATGAGCAGTTCTTC
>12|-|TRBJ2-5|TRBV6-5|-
CASSHPEETQYF
TGTGCCAGCAGTCATCCGGAAGAGACCCAGTACTTC
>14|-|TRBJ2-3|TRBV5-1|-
CAGSLQTSSDTQYF
TGCGCCGGCAGCTTGCAAACAAGTTCAGATACGCAGTATTTT
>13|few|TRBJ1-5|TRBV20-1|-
CSALNGGGQPQHF
TGCAGTGCCCTAAACGGTGGTGGACAGCCCCAGCATTTT
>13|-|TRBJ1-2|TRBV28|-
CAVLAGRYYGYTF
TGTGCCGTCCTGGCGGGGCGCTACTATGGCTACACCTTC
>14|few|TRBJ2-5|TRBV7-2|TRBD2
CASSLYGAAGEQYF
TGTGCCAGCAGCTTATACGGAGCGGCGGGGGAGCAGTACTTC
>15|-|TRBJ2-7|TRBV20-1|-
CSARGRRGAAYEQYF
TGCAGTGCTAGAGGTCGCCGGGGCGCGGCCTACGAGCAGTACTTC
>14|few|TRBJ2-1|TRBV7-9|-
CASSLQPTGGEQFF
TGTGCCAGCAGCTTACAGCCAACTGGGGGTGAGCAGTTCTTC
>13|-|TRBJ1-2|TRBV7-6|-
CASSLAGIYSYTF
TGTGCCAGCAGCTTGGCAGGAATTTATAGCTACACCTTC
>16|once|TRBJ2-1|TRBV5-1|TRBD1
CASSQQGQGACDEQFF
TGCGCCAGCAGCCAGCAAGGACAGGGGGCGTGCGATGAGCAGTTCTTC
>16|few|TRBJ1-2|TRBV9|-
CASSIVVGVANYGYTF
TGTGCCAGCAGCATAGTAGTGGGGGTAGCTAACTATGGCTACACCTTC
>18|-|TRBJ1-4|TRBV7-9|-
CASSFRRGGDATNEKLFF
TGTGCCAGCAGCTTTAGGAGAGGGGGAGATGCAACTAATGAAAAACTGTTTTTT
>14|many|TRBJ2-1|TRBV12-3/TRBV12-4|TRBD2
CASSLARASGKQFF
TGTGCCAGCAGTTTAGCGCGGGCTAGCGGGAAGCAGTTCTTC
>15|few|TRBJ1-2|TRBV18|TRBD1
CASSLTVDREYGYTF
TGTGCCAGCTCTCTCACCGTGGACAGGGAATATGGCTACACCTTC
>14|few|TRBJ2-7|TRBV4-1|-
CASSRTGGLGEQYF
TGCGCCAGCAGCCGAACTGGGGGTTTGGGCGAGCAGTACTTC
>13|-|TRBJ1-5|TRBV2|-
CASSEQADQPQHF
TGTGCCAGCAGTGAACAGGCAGATCAGCCCCAGCATTTT
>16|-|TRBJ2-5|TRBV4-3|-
CASSQDLDPATETQYF
TGCGCCAGCAGCCAAGATTTGGACCCCGCGACAGAGACCCAGTACTTC
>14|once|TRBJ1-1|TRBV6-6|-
CASSYDTTITEAFF
TGTGCCAGCAGTTACGACACAACCATCACTGAAGCTTTCTTT
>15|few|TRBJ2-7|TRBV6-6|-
CASSYRHGPTGEQYF
TGTGCCAGCAGTTACCGCCACGGACCGACGGGCGAGCAGTACTTC
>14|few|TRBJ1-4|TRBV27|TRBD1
CASSFGTGYEKLFF
TGTGCCAGCAGTTTCGGGACAGGGTATGAAAAACTGTTTTTT
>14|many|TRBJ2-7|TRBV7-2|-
CASSLSRATYEQYF
TGTGCCAGCAGCTTAAGCAGGGCAACCTACGAGCAGTACTTC